The rows below give T cell receptor beta chains drawn from one sample of a study of a mutant IDH1 vaccine in newly diagnosed glioma. Clones were read by immunoSEQ multiplex PCR, and TCRdb kept only the in-frame ones, dropping some. The data show 45,000 to 60,000 clones, 88% seen once. These receptors' targets are unknown. The sequencing here drew on PBMCs, taken from a glioma patient whose treatment included an IDH1 peptide vaccine. The source of these receptors is a woman aged 40 to 50 with glioma. CDR3s include the opening cysteine and the closing phenylalanine or tryptophan. D genes are given only for firm matches. Size is omitted from some rows. Given values are once, few, many or a class for expanded clones.

j_call: TRBJ2-1; cdr3_length: 18; d_call: TRBD2; clone_size: NA; v_call: TRBV7-9; cdr3_nt: TGTGCCAGCAGGCCCCCCGGGACTAGCGGGATTGGCGCACCCGAGCAGTTCTTC; cdr3_aa: CASRPPGTSGIGAPEQFF
j_call: TRBJ1-1; cdr3_length: 12; d_call: NA; clone_size: once; v_call: TRBV29-1; cdr3_nt: TGCAGCGTTGTCAGGGGTCACACTGAAGCTTTCTTT; cdr3_aa: CSVVRGHTEAFF
j_call: TRBJ2-3; cdr3_length: 18; d_call: TRBD2; clone_size: NA; v_call: TRBV28; cdr3_nt: TGTGCCAGCAGTTTATTCACCAGCGGGAGGGATGGCACAGATACGCAGTATTTT; cdr3_aa: CASSLFTSGRDGTDTQYF
j_call: TRBJ1-3; cdr3_length: 16; d_call: NA; clone_size: NA; v_call: TRBV5-1; cdr3_nt: TGCGCCAGCTCCCTTGGGGGTAGGACAGCTGGAAACACCATATATTTT; cdr3_aa: CASSLGGRTAGNTIYF
j_call: TRBJ2-7; cdr3_length: 15; d_call: TRBD2; clone_size: NA; v_call: TRBV7-9; cdr3_nt: TGTGCCAGCACCCTCAGCCGGGGGGATTCCTACGAGCAGTACTTC; cdr3_aa: CASTLSRGDSYEQYF
j_call: TRBJ1-2; cdr3_length: 15; d_call: NA; clone_size: NA; v_call: TRBV6-1; cdr3_nt: TGTGCCAGCAGGGTAGGGGGGAACCTGGGCTATGGCTACACCTTC; cdr3_aa: CASRVGGNLGYGYTF
j_call: TRBJ1-3; cdr3_length: 16; d_call: NA; clone_size: NA; v_call: TRBV19; cdr3_nt: TGTGCCAGTAGTATACCCTCCGGTCACTCTGGAAACACCATATATTTT; cdr3_aa: CASSIPSGHSGNTIYF
j_call: TRBJ1-3; cdr3_length: 16; d_call: NA; clone_size: NA; v_call: TRBV7-2; cdr3_nt: TGTGCCAGCAGCGCCCGACTAGACCCCTCTGGAAACACCATATATTTT; cdr3_aa: CASSARLDPSGNTIYF
j_call: TRBJ2-7; cdr3_length: 11; d_call: NA; clone_size: NA; v_call: TRBV28; cdr3_nt: TGTGCCAGCAGCCTACGCTACGAGCAGTACTTC; cdr3_aa: CASSLRYEQYF
j_call: TRBJ2-5; cdr3_length: 13; d_call: NA; clone_size: NA; v_call: TRBV19; cdr3_nt: TGTGCCAGTAGTATAGGTCCAGGGGAGACCCAGTACTTC; cdr3_aa: CASSIGPGETQYF
j_call: TRBJ1-2; cdr3_length: 9; d_call: NA; clone_size: NA; v_call: TRBV27; cdr3_nt: TGTGCCATCACCGGGGGCTACACCTTC; cdr3_aa: CAITGGYTF
j_call: TRBJ2-7; cdr3_length: 16; d_call: NA; clone_size: NA; v_call: TRBV12-1; cdr3_nt: TGTGCCAGCAGCTCCTCGGTCGGGCAAACGGCCCGGGAGCAGTACTTC; cdr3_aa: CASSSSVGQTAREQYF
j_call: TRBJ1-1; cdr3_length: 13; d_call: NA; clone_size: NA; v_call: TRBV4-2; cdr3_nt: TGTGCCAGCAGCCCGAGACAGTACACTGAAGCTTTCTTT; cdr3_aa: CASSPRQYTEAFF
j_call: TRBJ2-1; cdr3_length: 15; d_call: NA; clone_size: NA; v_call: TRBV5-1; cdr3_nt: TGCGCCAGCAGCTTGGGGAGGACTTTCTACAATGAGCAGTTCTTC; cdr3_aa: CASSLGRTFYNEQFF
j_call: TRBJ1-2; cdr3_length: 14; d_call: NA; clone_size: NA; v_call: TRBV6-5; cdr3_nt: TGTGCCAGCAGGAGATTGAGGGGGGATTGGGGCTACACCTTC; cdr3_aa: CASRRLRGDWGYTF
j_call: TRBJ2-7; cdr3_length: 14; d_call: NA; clone_size: NA; v_call: TRBV2; cdr3_nt: TGTGCCAGCAGTGGACTCTGGGGGATGAACGAGCAGTACTTC; cdr3_aa: CASSGLWGMNEQYF
j_call: TRBJ2-7; cdr3_length: 13; d_call: NA; clone_size: once; v_call: TRBV6-5; cdr3_nt: TGTGCCAGCAGCATAGACAGAGCCTACGAGCAGTACTTC; cdr3_aa: CASSIDRAYEQYF
j_call: TRBJ1-1; cdr3_length: 15; d_call: NA; clone_size: NA; v_call: TRBV5-1; cdr3_nt: TGCGCCAGCAGCCAAGGTGGGCGGAAGAACACTGAAGCTTTCTTT; cdr3_aa: CASSQGGRKNTEAFF
j_call: TRBJ2-1; cdr3_length: 15; d_call: NA; clone_size: once; v_call: TRBV2; cdr3_nt: TGTGCCAGCAGTGAAGCTGAATCGGTCTACAATGAGCAGTTCTTC; cdr3_aa: CASSEAESVYNEQFF
j_call: TRBJ1-4; cdr3_length: 15; d_call: NA; clone_size: NA; v_call: TRBV28; cdr3_nt: TGTGCCAGCAGGGGCCGGGACACCCCAAATGAAAAACTGTTTTTT; cdr3_aa: CASRGRDTPNEKLFF
j_call: TRBJ2-7; cdr3_length: 13; d_call: NA; clone_size: NA; v_call: TRBV19; cdr3_nt: TGTGCCAGTAGCCTGGACAGCTCCTACGAGCAGTACTTC; cdr3_aa: CASSLDSSYEQYF
j_call: TRBJ1-1; cdr3_length: 16; d_call: NA; clone_size: NA; v_call: TRBV5-1; cdr3_nt: TGCGCCAGCAGCCATCCAGGGGTTAAGGTTGGCACTGAAGCTTTCTTT; cdr3_aa: CASSHPGVKVGTEAFF
j_call: TRBJ2-6; cdr3_length: 16; d_call: NA; clone_size: NA; v_call: TRBV4-1; cdr3_nt: TGCGCCAGCAGAGACCTGGGGACGTCTGGGGCCAACGTCCTGACTTTC; cdr3_aa: CASRDLGTSGANVLTF
j_call: TRBJ1-3; cdr3_length: 15; d_call: NA; clone_size: NA; v_call: TRBV11-2; cdr3_nt: TGTGCCAGCAGCTTGCACAGCAGCTCTGGAAACACCATATATTTT; cdr3_aa: CASSLHSSSGNTIYF
j_call: TRBJ1-2; cdr3_length: 14; d_call: TRBD1; clone_size: NA; v_call: TRBV11-2; cdr3_nt: TGTGCCAGCAGCGCGGGACAGGGGGACTATGGCTACACCTTC; cdr3_aa: CASSAGQGDYGYTF
j_call: TRBJ2-3; cdr3_length: 16; d_call: TRBD2; clone_size: NA; v_call: TRBV7-9; cdr3_nt: TGTGCCAGCAACCTCGGACTAGCGGGAGTTGGAGATACGCAGTATTTT; cdr3_aa: CASNLGLAGVGDTQYF
j_call: TRBJ2-7; cdr3_length: 13; d_call: NA; clone_size: NA; v_call: TRBV6-1; cdr3_nt: TGTGCCAGCAGTATTGTTCAGGGTCCCGAGCAGTACTTC; cdr3_aa: CASSIVQGPEQYF
j_call: TRBJ2-7; cdr3_length: 15; d_call: NA; clone_size: NA; v_call: TRBV10-2; cdr3_nt: TGCGCCAGCAGTGAGTCGCTTGACAGTTCCTACGAGCAGTACTTC; cdr3_aa: CASSESLDSSYEQYF
j_call: TRBJ1-2; cdr3_length: 14; d_call: TRBD1; clone_size: NA; v_call: TRBV5-4; cdr3_nt: TGTGCCAGCAGTTCACAGGGGGCGCGGAATGGCTACACCTTC; cdr3_aa: CASSSQGARNGYTF